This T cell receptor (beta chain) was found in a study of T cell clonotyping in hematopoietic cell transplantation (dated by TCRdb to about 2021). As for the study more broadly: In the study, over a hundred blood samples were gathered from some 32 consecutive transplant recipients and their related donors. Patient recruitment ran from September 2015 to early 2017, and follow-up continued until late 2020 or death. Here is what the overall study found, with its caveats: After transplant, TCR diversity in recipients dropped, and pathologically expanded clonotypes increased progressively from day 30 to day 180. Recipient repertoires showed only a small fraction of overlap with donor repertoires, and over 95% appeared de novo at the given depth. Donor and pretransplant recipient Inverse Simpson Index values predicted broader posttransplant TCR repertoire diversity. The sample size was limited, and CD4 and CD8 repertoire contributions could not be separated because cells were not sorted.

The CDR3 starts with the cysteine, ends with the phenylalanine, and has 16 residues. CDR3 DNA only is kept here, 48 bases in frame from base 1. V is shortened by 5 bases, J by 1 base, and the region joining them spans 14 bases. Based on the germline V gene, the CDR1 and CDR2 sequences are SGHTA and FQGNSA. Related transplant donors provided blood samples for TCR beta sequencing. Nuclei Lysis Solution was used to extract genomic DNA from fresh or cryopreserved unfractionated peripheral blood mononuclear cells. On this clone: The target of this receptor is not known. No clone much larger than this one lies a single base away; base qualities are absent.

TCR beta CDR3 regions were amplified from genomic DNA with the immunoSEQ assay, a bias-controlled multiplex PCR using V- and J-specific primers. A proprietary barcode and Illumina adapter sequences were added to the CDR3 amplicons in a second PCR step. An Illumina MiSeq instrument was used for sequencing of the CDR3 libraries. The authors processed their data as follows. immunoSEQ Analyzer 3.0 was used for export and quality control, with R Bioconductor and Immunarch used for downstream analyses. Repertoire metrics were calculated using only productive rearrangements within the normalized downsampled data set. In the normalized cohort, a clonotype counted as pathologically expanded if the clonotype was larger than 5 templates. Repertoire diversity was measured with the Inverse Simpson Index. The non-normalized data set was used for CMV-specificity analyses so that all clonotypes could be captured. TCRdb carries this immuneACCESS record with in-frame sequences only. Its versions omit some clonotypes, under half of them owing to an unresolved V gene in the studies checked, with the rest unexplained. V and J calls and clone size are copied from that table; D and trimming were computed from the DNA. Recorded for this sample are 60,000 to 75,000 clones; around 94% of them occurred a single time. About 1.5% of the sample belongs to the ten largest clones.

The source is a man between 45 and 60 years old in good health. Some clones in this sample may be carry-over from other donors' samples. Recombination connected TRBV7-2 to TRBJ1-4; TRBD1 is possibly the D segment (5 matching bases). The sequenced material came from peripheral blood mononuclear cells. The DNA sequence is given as TGTGCCAGCAGCCTCGGACATTTTCGAACTAATGAAAAACTGTTTTTT. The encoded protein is CASSLGHFRTNEKLFF.